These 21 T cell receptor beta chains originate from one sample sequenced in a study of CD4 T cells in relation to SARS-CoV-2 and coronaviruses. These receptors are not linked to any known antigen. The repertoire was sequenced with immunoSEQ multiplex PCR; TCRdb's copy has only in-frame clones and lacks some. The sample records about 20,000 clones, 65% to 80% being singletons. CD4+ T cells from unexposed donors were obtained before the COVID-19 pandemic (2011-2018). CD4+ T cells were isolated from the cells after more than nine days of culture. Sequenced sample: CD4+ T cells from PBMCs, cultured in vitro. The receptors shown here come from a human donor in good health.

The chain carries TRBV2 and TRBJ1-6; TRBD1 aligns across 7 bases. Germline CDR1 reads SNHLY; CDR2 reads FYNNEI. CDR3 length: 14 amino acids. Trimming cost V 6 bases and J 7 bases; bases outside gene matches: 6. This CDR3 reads CASSPGQRNSPLHF. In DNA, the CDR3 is TGTGCCAGCAGCCCGGGACAGCGAAATTCACCCCTCCACTTT.

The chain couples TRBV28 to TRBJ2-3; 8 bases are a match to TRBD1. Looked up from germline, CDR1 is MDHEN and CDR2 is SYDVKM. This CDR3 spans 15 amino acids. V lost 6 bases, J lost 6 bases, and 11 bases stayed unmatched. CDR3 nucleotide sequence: TGTGCCAGCAGCACGACAGGGGCCACGGAGGATACGCAGTATTTT. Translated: CASSTTGATEDTQYF.

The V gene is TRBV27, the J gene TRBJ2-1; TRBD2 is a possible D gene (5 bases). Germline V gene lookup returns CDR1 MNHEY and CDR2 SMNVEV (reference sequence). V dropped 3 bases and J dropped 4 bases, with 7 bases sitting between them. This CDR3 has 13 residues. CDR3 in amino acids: CASSFGGYNEQFF. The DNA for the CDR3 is TGTGCCAGCAGTTTTGGAGGATACAATGAGCAGTTCTTC.

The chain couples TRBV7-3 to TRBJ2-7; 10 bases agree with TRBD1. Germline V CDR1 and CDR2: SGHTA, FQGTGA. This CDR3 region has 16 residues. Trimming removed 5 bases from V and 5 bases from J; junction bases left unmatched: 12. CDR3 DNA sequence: TGTGCCAGCAGCAAAGGCATGGGACAGGGGCTTCACGAGCAGTACTTC. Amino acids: CASSKGMGQGLHEQYF.

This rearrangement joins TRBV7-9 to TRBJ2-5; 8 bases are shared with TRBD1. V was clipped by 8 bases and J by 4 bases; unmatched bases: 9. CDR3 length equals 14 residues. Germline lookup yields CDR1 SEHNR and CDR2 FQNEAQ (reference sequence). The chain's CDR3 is CASGNATGVETQYF. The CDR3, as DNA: TGTGCCAGCGGTAATGCGACAGGGGTAGAGACCCAGTACTTC.

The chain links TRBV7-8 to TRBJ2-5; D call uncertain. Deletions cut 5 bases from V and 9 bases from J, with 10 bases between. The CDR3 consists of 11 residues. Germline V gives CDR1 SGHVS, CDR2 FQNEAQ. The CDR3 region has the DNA TGTGCCAGCAGCGATCGGACCCCCCAGTACTTC. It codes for CASSDRTPQYF.

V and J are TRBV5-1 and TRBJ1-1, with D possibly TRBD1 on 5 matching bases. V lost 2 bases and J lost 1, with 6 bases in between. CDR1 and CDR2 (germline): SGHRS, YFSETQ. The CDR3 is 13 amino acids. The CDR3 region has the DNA TGCGCCAGCAGCTTCCAGGGGAACACTGAAGCTTTCTTT. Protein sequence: CASSFQGNTEAFF.

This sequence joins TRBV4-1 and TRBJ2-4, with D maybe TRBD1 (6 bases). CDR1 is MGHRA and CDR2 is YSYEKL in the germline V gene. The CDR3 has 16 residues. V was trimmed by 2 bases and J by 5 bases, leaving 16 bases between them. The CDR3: CASSQPSRDKENIQYF. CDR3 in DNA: TGCGCCAGCAGCCAACCAAGCCGGGACAAAGAAAACATTCAGTACTTC.

The DNA of the CDR3 is TGTGCCAGCAGTTTGAGTCTAACCAATTCACCCCTCCACTTT. Amino acids: CASSLSLTNSPLHF. The V and J genes are TRBV27 and TRBJ1-6; no definite D call. The CDR3 runs to 14 residues. Between the trimmed V and J ends, which lost 3 bases and 7 bases, there was a span of 10 bases. Looked up from germline, CDR1 is MNHEY and CDR2 is SMNVEV (reference sequence).

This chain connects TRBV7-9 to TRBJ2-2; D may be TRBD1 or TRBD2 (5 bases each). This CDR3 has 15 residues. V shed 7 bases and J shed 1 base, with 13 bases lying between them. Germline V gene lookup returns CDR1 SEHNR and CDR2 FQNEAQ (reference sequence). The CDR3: CASISGTLNTGELFF. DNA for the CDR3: TGTGCCAGCATCTCCGGGACCCTGAACACCGGGGAGCTGTTTTTT. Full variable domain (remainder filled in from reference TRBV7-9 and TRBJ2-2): DTGVSQNPRHKITKRGQNVTFRCDPISEHNRLYWYRQTLGQGPEFLTYFQNEAQLEKSRLLSDRFSAERPKGSFSTLEIQRTEQGDSAMYLCASISGTLNTGELFFGEGSRLTVL.

The CDR3 is CASRTGALNTGELFF. CDR3 coding DNA: TGTGCCAGCAGGACAGGGGCGCTGAACACCGGGGAGCTGTTTTTT. V gene TRBV27 combines with J gene TRBJ2-2; TRBD1 aligns across 8 bases. The CDR3 length is 15 residues. Losses at the gene ends were 6 bases for V and 1 base for J; bases not matched to a gene: 4. Germline V gives CDR1 MNHEY, CDR2 SMNVEV (reference sequence).

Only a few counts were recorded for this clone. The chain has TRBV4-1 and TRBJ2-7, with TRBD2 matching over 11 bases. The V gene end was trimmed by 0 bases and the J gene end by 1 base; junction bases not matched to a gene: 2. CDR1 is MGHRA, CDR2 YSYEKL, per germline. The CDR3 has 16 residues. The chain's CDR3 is CASSQERLAGSYEQYF. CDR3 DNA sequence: TGCGCCAGCAGCCAAGAAAGACTAGCGGGGTCCTACGAGCAGTACTTC.

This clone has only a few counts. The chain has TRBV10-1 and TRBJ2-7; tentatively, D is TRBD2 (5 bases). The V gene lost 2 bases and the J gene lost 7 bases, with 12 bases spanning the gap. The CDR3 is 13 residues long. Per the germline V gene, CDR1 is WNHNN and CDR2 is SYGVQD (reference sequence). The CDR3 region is CASSEPGSWEQYF. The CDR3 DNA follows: TGCGCCAGCAGTGAGCCGGGGTCTTGGGAGCAGTACTTC.

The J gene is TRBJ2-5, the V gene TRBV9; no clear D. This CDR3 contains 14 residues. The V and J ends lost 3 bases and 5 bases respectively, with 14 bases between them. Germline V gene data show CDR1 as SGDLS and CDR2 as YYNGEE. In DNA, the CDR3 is TGTGCCAGCAGCGCCTACCTCTCACGGGAGACCCAGTACTTC. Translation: CASSAYLSRETQYF.

CDR3 residues: CASSLGQGQGGELFF. The CDR3 nucleotides read TGTGCCAGCAGCTTGGGACAGGGGCAAGGCGGGGAGCTGTTTTTT. The chain carries TRBV11-3 and TRBJ2-2; 10 bases match TRBD1. Germline values: CDR1 SGHNT, CDR2 YENEEA. V shed 3 bases, J shed 7 bases, and the junction held 5 bases outside the gene matches. The CDR3 totals 15 residues.

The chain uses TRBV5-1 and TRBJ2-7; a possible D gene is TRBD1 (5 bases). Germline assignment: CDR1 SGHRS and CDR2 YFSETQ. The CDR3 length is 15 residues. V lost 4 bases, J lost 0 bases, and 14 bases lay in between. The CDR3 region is CASSPRQGTSYEQYF. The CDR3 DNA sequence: TGCGCCAGCAGCCCAAGGCAGGGAACCTCCTACGAGCAGTACTTC.

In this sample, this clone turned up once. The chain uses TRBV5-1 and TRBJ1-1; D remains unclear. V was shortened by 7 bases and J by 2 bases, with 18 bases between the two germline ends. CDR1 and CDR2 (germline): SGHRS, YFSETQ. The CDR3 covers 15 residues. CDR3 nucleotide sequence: TGCGCCAGCGCTGGCCCGGTCGGCTTAAACACTGAAGCTTTCTTT. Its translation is CASAGPVGLNTEAFF. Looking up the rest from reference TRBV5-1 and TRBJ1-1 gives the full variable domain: KAGVTQTPRYLIKTRGQQVTLSCSPISGHRSVSWYQQTPGQGLQFLFEYFSETQRNKGNFPGRFSGRQFSNSRSEMNVSTLELGDSALYLCASAGPVGLNTEAFFGQGTRLTVV.

The chain's CDR3 is CAWSTKGQGQDTQYF. DNA of the CDR3: TGTGCCTGGAGTACGAAGGGACAGGGTCAAGATACGCAGTATTTT. The chain recombines TRBV30 with TRBJ2-3; 9 bases agree with TRBD1. Trimming cost V 2 bases and J 5 bases; bases outside gene matches: 8. CDR3 length equals 15 residues. Germline-derived CDR1 and CDR2 are GTSNPN and SVGIG (reference sequence).

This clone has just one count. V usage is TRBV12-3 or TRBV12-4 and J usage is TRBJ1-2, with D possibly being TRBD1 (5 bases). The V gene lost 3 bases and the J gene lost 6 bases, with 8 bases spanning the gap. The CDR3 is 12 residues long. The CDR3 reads CASSFDSNGYTF. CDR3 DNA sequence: TGTGCCAGCAGTTTCGACAGCAATGGCTACACCTTC.

In DNA form, the CDR3 reads TGTGCCAGCAGTGGACAAACCGGGACAGATGATTACGAGCAGTACTTC. It yields the protein CASSGQTGTDDYEQYF. The chain carries TRBV6-2 or TRBV6-3 and TRBJ2-7; TRBD1 matches at 7 bases. V lost 5 bases to trimming and J lost 4 bases; unmatched junction nucleotides: 14. The CDR3 contains 16 residues. Germline V CDR1 and CDR2: MNHEY, SVGEGT.

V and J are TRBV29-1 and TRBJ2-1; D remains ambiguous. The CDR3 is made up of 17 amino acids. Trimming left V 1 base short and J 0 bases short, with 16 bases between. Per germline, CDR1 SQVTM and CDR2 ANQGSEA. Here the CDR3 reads CSVEGAETTSSYNEQFF. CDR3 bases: TGCAGCGTTGAAGGGGCGGAGACAACGAGCTCCTACAATGAGCAGTTCTTC.